This T cell receptor (beta chain) comes out of a study of OX40 agonist ivuxolimab in advanced cancers. Concerning the study at large: Ivuxolimab was a fully human IgG2 agonistic monoclonal antibody targeting the costimulatory receptor OX40 (CD134). In the dose-escalation cohort, 70% to 85% of patients were male, and the mean age was around 65 years with a range of roughly 23 to 79. Peripheral TCRbeta sequencing aimed to test whether ivuxolimab altered TCR sequence diversity and caused clonal T-cell expansion. Of the roughly 52 patients in dose escalation, 19 had hepatocellular carcinoma, approximately 15 had melanoma, 9 had renal cell carcinoma and 9 had head and neck cancer. Partial responses were achieved by three dose-escalation patients, of whom one had hepatocellular carcinoma and two had cutaneous melanoma. Prior anti-PD-1, anti-PD-L1 or anti-CTLA-4 therapy was permitted, and checkpoint inhibitors had been received by roughly 42% of dose-escalation patients. Intravenous ivuxolimab was administered to patients every 2 weeks at six dose levels: 0.01, 0.1, 0.3, 1.5, 3 and 10 mg/kg. The paper covers the monotherapy dose-escalation part of the phase I ivuxolimab trial, which included N ≈ 50 patients. Overall results and qualifications from the work: Clonal expansion of both CD4+ and CD8+ blood T cells was observed from baseline to week 6 at doses 0.1 to 3.0 mg/kg. In partial responders in the 0.1-3.0 mg/kg groups, normalized peripheral clonal expansion was found to be among the lowest, especially among CD8+ T cells. Low levels of normalized T-cell clonal expansion were also shown by some nonresponding patients. The antigen specificity of the clonally expanded peripheral T cells was not determined. After ivuxolimab, expanded clones were on average more numerous among CD8+ T cells than among CD4+ T cells.

For sequencing of the TCRbeta CDR3 region, genomic DNA was extracted from the sorted cells. The immunoSEQ Assay was used for sequencing of TCRbeta CDR3 regions. Here the immuneACCESS table is served through TCRdb, limited to in-frame sequences with V and J called. Missing clones are a known gap in these copies; in checked studies unresolved V genes cover under half, and the rest lacks a known reason. Recorded for this sample are just over 20,000 clones; more than 75% of them occurred a single time. The ten largest clonotypes hold about a tenth of the sample. This clone was observed a handful of times. The target of this receptor is not known. Within one base of it there is no much larger clone, and no base qualities were kept. The trial excluded patients who had a history of autoimmune disease or were on systemic immunosuppression. Peripheral blood for TCR sequencing was collected from all dose cohorts at baseline, on cycle 4 day 1, and on cycle 7 day 1. Samples were obtained from an open-label, multicenter, first-in-human phase I dose-escalation trial of ivuxolimab. Adults with locally advanced or metastatic melanoma, renal cell carcinoma, hepatocellular carcinoma or head and neck squamous cell carcinoma were enrolled in the trial. CD4+ and CD8+ T cells were sorted separately from peripheral blood before TCR sequencing.

Taken from the germline V gene, the CDR1 and CDR2 loops are SGHVS and FQNEAQ. V is reduced by 5 bases and J by 1 base, leaving a spacing of 17 bases between them. Reading from cysteine to phenylalanine, the CDR3 counts 16 amino acids. The sequence is cut down to CDR3 DNA, 48 bases in frame from base 1. This sequence was found in an adult with an advanced solid tumor such as melanoma, head and neck, liver or kidney cancer. The chain is encoded by TRBV7-8 joined to TRBJ1-1; a tentative D call is TRBD1 (5 bases match). This sample comprised CD4+ or CD8+ T cells sorted from blood, obtained in a trial of the OX40 agonist ivuxolimab. The CDR3 is CASSPRLTQGNTEAFF. The sequenced DNA is TGTGCCAGCAGCCCCCGCCTCACTCAGGGGAACACTGAAGCTTTCTTT.